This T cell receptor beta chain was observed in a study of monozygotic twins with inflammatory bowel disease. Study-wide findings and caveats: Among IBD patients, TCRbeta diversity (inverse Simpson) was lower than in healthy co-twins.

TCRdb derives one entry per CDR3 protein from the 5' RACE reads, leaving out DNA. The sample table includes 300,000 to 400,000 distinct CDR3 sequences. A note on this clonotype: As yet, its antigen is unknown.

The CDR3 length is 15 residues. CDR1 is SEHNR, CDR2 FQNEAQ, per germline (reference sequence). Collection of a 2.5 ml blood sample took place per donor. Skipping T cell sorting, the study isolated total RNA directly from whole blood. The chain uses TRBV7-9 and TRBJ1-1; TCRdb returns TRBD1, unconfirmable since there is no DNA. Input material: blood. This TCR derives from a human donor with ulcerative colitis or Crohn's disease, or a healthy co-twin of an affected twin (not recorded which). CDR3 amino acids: CASSFNRGRNTEAFF.